This T cell receptor (beta chain) comes out of a study of early T cells in non-severe SARS-CoV-2 infection. Study-wide background: Sequencing of unsorted whole blood was done on bulk RNA, leaving chains unpaired.

Individual cDNA molecules each received unique molecular identifiers attached to them. TCRdb passed the 5' RACE reads through MiXCR, listing each CDR3 protein once. The sample comprises over 60,000 distinct CDR3 sequences, about 11% of which are singletons, and roughly 3% rests with the top ten. This clonotype occurred a few times. One end of the junction does not line up with germline, which may come from a read error. The CDR3 runs 15 residues. In germline, CDR1 is SSHAT, CDR2 FNYEAQ (reference sequence). The V call is TRBV7-7, the J call TRBJ2-3; 7 nucleotides align to TRBD1. This TCR was recovered from an adult who was a healthcare worker with PCR-confirmed SARS-CoV-2 infection or an uninfected control (not recorded which). The sample in question was whole blood, obtained at baseline. The CDR3 DNA is TGTGCTAGCAGCTTAGCGCAGGGGGGCACAGATACGCAGTATTTT. The encoded protein is CASSLAQGGTDTQYF. Variable domain in full (rest from reference TRBV7-7 and TRBJ2-3): GAGVSQSPRYKVTKRGQDVTLRCDPISSHATLYWYQQALGQGPEFLTYFNYEAQPDKSGLPSDRFSAERPEGSISTLTIQRTEQRDSAMYRCASSLAQGGTDTQYFGPGTRLTVL.